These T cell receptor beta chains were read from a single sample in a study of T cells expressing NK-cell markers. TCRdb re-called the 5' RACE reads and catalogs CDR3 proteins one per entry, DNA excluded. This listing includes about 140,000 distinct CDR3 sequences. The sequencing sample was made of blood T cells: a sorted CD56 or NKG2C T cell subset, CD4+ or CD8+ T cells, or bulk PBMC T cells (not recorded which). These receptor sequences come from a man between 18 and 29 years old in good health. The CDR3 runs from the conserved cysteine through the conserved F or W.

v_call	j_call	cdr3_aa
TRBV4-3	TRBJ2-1	CASSQGISSYNEQFF
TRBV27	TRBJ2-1	CASSLAGAVNEQFF
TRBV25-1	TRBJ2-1	CASSEMGSSSEQFF
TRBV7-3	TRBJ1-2	CASSLNLVGGGADGYTF
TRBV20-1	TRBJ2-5	CSARERAGRAQYF
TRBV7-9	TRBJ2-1	CASSQVGGVSVF
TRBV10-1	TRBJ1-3	CASSGQGAGGNTIYF
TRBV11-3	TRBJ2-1	CASSLVGRWDNEQFF
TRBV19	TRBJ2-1	CASSMAGNINEQFF
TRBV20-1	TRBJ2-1	CSARLAAYNEQFF
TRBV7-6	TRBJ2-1	CASSWQAQRYFNEQFF
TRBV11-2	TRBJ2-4	CASSPPGLAGQVIQYF
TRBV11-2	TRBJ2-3	CASSLASRTASTDTQYF
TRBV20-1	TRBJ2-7	CSAREREGYLLYF
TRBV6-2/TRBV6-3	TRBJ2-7	CASSYWQTYEQYF
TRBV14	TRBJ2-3	CASSESQGPFTDTQYF
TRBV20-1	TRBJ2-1	CSANPSGRGEQFF
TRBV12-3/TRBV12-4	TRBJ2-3	CASSLKGLEDTQYF
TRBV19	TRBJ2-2	CASSQQGTGELFF
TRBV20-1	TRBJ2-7	CSARPKGLGYEQYF
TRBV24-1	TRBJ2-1	CATSGTSVYNEQFF
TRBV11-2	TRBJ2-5	CASSLHGDGKETQYF
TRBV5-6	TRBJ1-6	CASTFGQGWSPLHF
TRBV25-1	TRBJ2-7	CASRSGRDPWEQYF
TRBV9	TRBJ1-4	CASSVGGRATNEKLFF
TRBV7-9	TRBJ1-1	CASSTETRPGAFF
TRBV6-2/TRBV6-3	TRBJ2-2	CASRRLRGGALGTGELFF
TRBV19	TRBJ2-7	CASSISSEQYF
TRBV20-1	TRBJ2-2	CSALDRITGELFF
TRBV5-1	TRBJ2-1	CASSLVAGGEEQFF
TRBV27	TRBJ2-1	CASSLLGLAGGDEQFF
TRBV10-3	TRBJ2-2	CAISGEAGDSNTGELFF
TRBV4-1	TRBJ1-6	CASSQGVGRGLSPLHF
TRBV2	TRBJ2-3	CASSERGTQYF
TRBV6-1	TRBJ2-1	CAIHSGNYNEQFF
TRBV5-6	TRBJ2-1	CASSSFQTGTGAIEQFF
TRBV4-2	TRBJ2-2	CASSQVLGGSTGELFF
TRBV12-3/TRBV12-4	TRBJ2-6	CASRDWTGESGANVLTF
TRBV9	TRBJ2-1	CASSVEEGAENEQFF
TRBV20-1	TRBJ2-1	CSATQWDRTNLGVAENYNEQFF
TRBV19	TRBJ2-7	CASSPSSGLFHSEQYF
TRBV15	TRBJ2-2	CATSRGPVTGELFF